This TCR beta chain came from a study of T-cell reconstitution after alpha-beta-depleted transplantation in children. V shed 5 bases and J 5 bases; nucleotides not matched to a gene: 11. The CDR3 totals 16 residues. Unique molecular identifiers were built into the TCRbeta library. One entry per CDR3 protein, called by TCRdb with MiXCR from the PCR reads. The sample has a few hundred thousand distinct CDR3 sequences, under 13% seen once; the top ten hold 2% to 2.5%. This clonotype has ten or more counts. J is TRBJ1-5 and V is TRBV12-3 or TRBV12-4; the match to TRBD1 covers 8 bases. Sequencing used PBMCs from the stem cell graft donor, obtained from the stem cell graft. This receptor was taken from a human donor who donated a stem cell graft to a child with acute lymphoblastic leukemia. The CDR3 sequence is CASSQDWTGRHQPQHF. For the CDR3, the DNA is TGTGCCAGCAGTCAAGATTGGACAGGGAGGCATCAGCCCCAGCATTTT.